This TCR beta chain was retrieved from a study of blood T cell repertoires in COVID-19. Study-wide context: COVID-19 samples, acute and convalescent, were from the United States, Italy and Spain.

As handled by the study authors: Amplification of reference gene primers was used by the study to estimate nucleated cell counts. The data were produced by immunoSEQ multiplex PCR, yet TCRdb's version contains in-frame clones alone and is incomplete. Clone size and V and J calls were adopted from that table, with D and trimming inferred from the DNA. This table holds roughly 200,000 clones, just under 90% found once. The source material was peripheral blood. The origin of this receptor is a man aged 55 to 69 who had recovered from COVID-19.

CDR3 bases: TGTGCCAGCTCGCCCTGGGCGTCGGTGGAGCTGTTTTTT. Translated, it gives CASSPWASVELFF. The V and J genes are TRBV18 and TRBJ2-2, with D uncertain. The CDR3 is 13 amino acids. Germline assignment: CDR1 KGHSH and CDR2 LQKENI. V shed 6 bases and J shed 10 bases, with 15 bases lying between them. Full variable domain (outside the CDR3, taken from reference TRBV18 and TRBJ2-2): NAGVMQNPRHLVRRRGQEARLRCSPMKGHSHVYWYRQLPEEGLKFMVYLQKENIIDESGMPKERFSAEFPKEGPSILRIQQVVRGDSAAYFCASSPWASVELFFGEGSRLTVL.